One sample yielded the 22 T cell receptor beta chains listed below, sequenced in a study of vaccination and CD4 T cells after COVID-19. What these receptors recognize is not known. An Oncomine TCR Beta short-read assay was used to sequence the DNA from cultured CD4+ T cells. TCRdb passed the PCR reads through MiXCR, listing each CDR3 protein once. The data hold around 6,400 distinct CDR3 sequences, with 50% to 65% observed a single time. Treatment specified: 10-day PBMC culture with coronavirus spike peptide pools or control peptides (ViraFEST assay). CD4+ T lymphocytes from the unexposed donor were collected before the COVID-19 pandemic (2011-2018). Sequenced: CD4+ T cells from blood, cultured in vitro. These receptors came from a human donor in good health.

This chain uses TRBV21-1 with TRBJ2-1; no check of the table's D call, TRBD1, against the DNA was made. TRBV21-1 corresponds to a pseudogene. The length of the CDR3 is 16 residues. The CDR3 bases are TGTGCCATGGGGACCAAAACAGGGGAGTTCGAGAATGAGCAGTTCTTC. This encodes CAMGTKTGEFENEQFF.

The chain recombines TRBV6-2 or TRBV6-3 with TRBJ1-1, with 10 bases fitting TRBD1. Germline CDR1 is MNHEY and CDR2 is SVGEGT. V gave up 2 bases and J gave up 2 bases; unmatched junction bases: 5. The CDR3 loop spans 16 amino acids. CDR3 coding DNA: TGTGCCAGCAGTTACCTCGGACAGGGGGTAAACACTGAAGCTTTCTTT. It encodes CASSYLGQGVNTEAFF.

V and J are TRBV5-5 and TRBJ1-5; D unclear. Trimming shortened V by 0 bases and J by 7 bases, and 11 bases separated the two germline ends. The CDR3 spans 14 residues. In germline, CDR1 is SGHKS, CDR2 YYEKEE (reference sequence). CDR3 amino acids: CASSLGGVEQPQHF. CDR3 coding DNA: TGTGCCAGCAGCTTGGGCGGGGTGGAACAGCCCCAGCATTTT.

The chain combines TRBV20-1 with TRBJ1-1, with 8 bases fitting TRBD1. J lost 6 bases, V lost 0 bases, and 9 bases had no gene match. CDR3 length equals 15 residues. CDR1 is DFQATT and CDR2 is SNEGSKA in the germline V gene (reference sequence). The CDR3 spells CSARDRNRGGPEAFF. In nucleotides, the CDR3 is TGCAGTGCTAGAGATCGAAACAGGGGGGGACCTGAAGCTTTCTTT.

This clonotype was seen only a few times. This chain joins TRBV20-1 and TRBJ1-1; D is possibly TRBD1 (6 bases). The CDR3 covers 13 residues. Germline CDR1 and CDR2: DFQATT and SNEGSKA (reference sequence). With 5 bases removed from V and 5 bases from J, the gap between germline ends came to 15 bases. CDR3 in DNA: TGCAGTGCTGAGAGGACAGTCGGGACTGAAGCTTTCTTT. Residues: CSAERTVGTEAFF.

This clonotype was counted between two and nine times. V is TRBV6-1 and J is TRBJ1-5; 8 bases align to TRBD1. J lost 3 bases, V lost 5 bases, and 6 bases had no gene match. The CDR3 totals 15 residues. Looked up from germline, CDR1 is MNHNS and CDR2 is SASEGT. The CDR3 loop is CASSPRGQLNQPQHF. CDR3 DNA: TGTGCCAGCAGTCCCAGGGGGCAACTCAATCAGCCCCAGCATTTT.

The chain has TRBV7-2 and TRBJ1-1; no firm D call. V shed 2 bases and J shed 3 bases, with 4 bases lying between them. CDR3 length: 12 residues. Germline V gene lookup returns CDR1 SGHTA and CDR2 FQGNSA. CDR3 nucleotides: TGTGCCAGCAGCTTATTTTACACTGAAGCTTTCTTT. Translation: CASSLFYTEAFF.

The chain carries TRBV4-2 and TRBJ2-3; 8 bases align to TRBD1. The CDR3 runs to 15 residues. Germline CDR1 reads LGHNA; CDR2 reads YNFKEQ. V trimming: 0 bases; J trimming: 4 bases; junction bases outside the gene matches: 3. The CDR3 reads CASSQEGQDADTQYF. The CDR3, as DNA: TGTGCCAGCAGCCAAGAGGGACAGGATGCAGATACGCAGTATTTT.

J is TRBJ2-1 and V is TRBV9; 7 bases line up with TRBD2. Germline V CDR1 and CDR2: SGDLS, YYNGEE. This CDR3 contains 13 residues. After removal of 4 bases from V and 9 bases from J, the junction contained 7 bases not matched to a gene. CDR3 region: CASSPQTSTEQFF. The CDR3 region has the DNA TGTGCCAGCAGCCCCCAGACTAGCACTGAGCAGTTCTTC.

The V gene is TRBV19, the J gene TRBJ2-7; D unresolved. CDR1 and CDR2 from the germline V gene are LNHDA and SQIVND (reference sequence). Trimming left V 2 bases short and J 3 bases short, with 14 bases between. The CDR3 is 15 amino acids. The CDR3 sequence: CASSIQALKIYEQYF. For the CDR3, the DNA is TGTGCCAGTAGTATACAAGCCTTGAAGATCTACGAGCAGTACTTC.

This clonotype was seen more than once but under ten times. This chain joins TRBV19 and TRBJ1-3, with D unclear. This CDR3 has 14 amino acids. Germline CDR1 and CDR2: LNHDA and SQIVND (reference sequence). Trimming removed 6 bases at V and 1 base at J, with 10 bases between. CDR3: CASSLAASGNTIYF. CDR3 sequence (DNA): TGTGCCAGTAGCCTGGCGGCATCTGGAAACACCATATATTTT.

This chain uses TRBV15 with TRBJ1-5; TRBD1 aligns across 10 bases. Per the germline V gene, CDR1 is LNHNV and CDR2 is YYDKDF (reference sequence). Trimming removed 0 bases from V and 6 bases from J; junction bases left unmatched: 5. CDR3 size: 16 residues. The DNA for the CDR3 is TGTGCCACCAGCAGAGAACAGGACAGGGGGTTTCAGCCCCAGCATTTT. Protein product: CATSREQDRGFQPQHF.

V gene TRBV7-2 combines with J gene TRBJ2-1, with 7 positions matching TRBD2. CDR1 and CDR2 (germline): SGHTA, FQGNSA. The CDR3 totals 17 residues. Trimming cost V 3 bases and J 0 bases; bases outside gene matches: 8. The DNA of the CDR3 is TGTGCCAGCAGCTTCAGGTGGGGGGGAAGCTCCTACAATGAGCAGTTCTTC. Translating it yields CASSFRWGGSSYNEQFF.

The rearrangement joins TRBV29-1 to TRBJ1-3; D gene uncertain. Between the trimmed V and J ends, which lost 6 bases and 8 bases, there was a span of 17 bases. The CDR3 length is 13 residues. Germline V lookup: CDR1 SQVTM, CDR2 ANQGSEA. The CDR3 DNA is TGCAGCGTGGAGCGGGTCGGCCGGGACACCATATATTTT. Encoded protein: CSVERVGRDTIYF.

This CDR3 is CASSYQREVSNEQYF. The CDR3, as DNA: TGTGCCAGCAGTTACCAGCGGGAGGTCAGCAACGAGCAGTACTTC. The chain carries TRBV6-2 or TRBV6-3 and TRBJ2-7; TRBD2 matches at 9 bases. V dropped 2 bases and J dropped 5; count of bases not matched to a gene: 7. This CDR3 is built from 15 residues. Per the germline V gene, CDR1 is MNHEY and CDR2 is SVGEGT.

This chain uses TRBV21-1 with TRBJ2-5; the table's D call, TRBD2, was not checked against the DNA. TRBV21-1 is a pseudogene segment. The CDR3 sequence is 18 residues long. This chain's CDR3 is CASSKIDVERVNQETQYF. CDR3 DNA sequence: TGTGCCAGCAGCAAGATCGACGTGGAGCGGGTAAACCAAGAGACCCAGTACTTC.

This rearrangement joins TRBV7-2 to TRBJ2-7; D unresolved. The CDR3 has 15 residues. V dropped 1 base and J dropped 0 bases, with 10 bases sitting between them. Germline assignment: CDR1 SGHTA and CDR2 FQGNSA. The CDR3 DNA reads TGTGCCAGCAGCTTAGTCGCAGGAGTCTCCTACGAGCAGTACTTC. Its protein is CASSLVAGVSYEQYF.

The rearrangement joins TRBV6-1 to TRBJ1-1, with D possibly TRBD1 on 6 matching bases. CDR1 MNHNS and CDR2 SASEGT come from the germline V gene. The germline V and J ends were trimmed by 5 bases and 6 bases, with 22 bases remaining between them. This CDR3 is built from 16 residues. The CDR3 here is CASSRAQWGQTAEAFF. Here the CDR3 DNA reads TGTGCCAGCAGTAGAGCGCAGTGGGGGCAGACCGCTGAAGCTTTCTTT.

The chain is built from TRBV2 and TRBJ2-6; D tentatively fits TRBD1 or TRBD2 (6 bases each). Germline CDR1 is SNHLY and CDR2 is FYNNEI. The V and J ends lost 8 bases and 0 bases respectively, with 11 bases between them. This CDR3 is 15 amino acids long. The DNA for the CDR3 is TGTGCCAGCCGGGGGCTGAACTCTGGGGCCAACGTCCTGACTTTC. Its protein product is CASRGLNSGANVLTF.

This rearrangement joins TRBV27 to TRBJ1-5; the D is unclear. Trimming shortened V by 7 bases and J by 2 bases, and 12 bases separated the two germline ends. Germline loops: CDR1 MNHEY, CDR2 SMNVEV (reference sequence). The CDR3 consists of 14 residues. The CDR3 DNA reads as TGTGCCAGCAACCCCGGACGGGGCAATCAGCCCCAGCATTTT. Its translation: CASNPGRGNQPQHF.

The chain joins TRBV6-1 to TRBJ1-1; 8 bases are a match to TRBD1. Looked up from germline, CDR1 is MNHNS and CDR2 is SASEGT. V was clipped by 6 bases and J by 4 bases; unmatched bases: 7. The CDR3 sequence is 14 residues long. This CDR3 is CASRPATGGTEAFF. The CDR3 DNA is TGTGCCAGCAGGCCAGCCACAGGGGGCACTGAAGCTTTCTTT.

In this sample, this clonotype turned up once. This chain connects TRBV29-1 to TRBJ1-4; D uncertain. V was trimmed by 5 bases and J by 6 bases, leaving 7 bases between them. The CDR3 extends over 11 amino acids. Germline V CDR1 and CDR2: SQVTM, ANQGSEA. In nucleotides, the CDR3 is TGCAGCGTTACCCGGGATGAAAAACTGTTTTTT. It is translated as CSVTRDEKLFF.